This section outlines one T cell receptor beta chain sequence together with its context. The CDR3 runs 14 residues. Looked up from germline, CDR1 is SGHVS and CDR2 is FNYEAQ. These data are taken from a study of CXCR3-negative and CXCR3-positive naive CD8 T cells. cDNA libraries for TRB were generated by 5' RACE incorporating UMI labels. TCRdb reprocessed the 5' RACE reads and keeps a single row for each CDR3 protein, giving no DNA. The table for this sample gives 30,000 to 40,000 distinct CDR3 sequences. Specimen: memory CD8+ T cells from blood. The TCR sequence derives from a human donor in good health. Some clones in this sample may be carry-over from other donors' samples. The chain carries TRBV7-6 and TRBJ2-7; TCRdb proposes TRBD2, but this gene call is untestable without DNA. The CDR3 loop reads CASSLASGRYEQYF.